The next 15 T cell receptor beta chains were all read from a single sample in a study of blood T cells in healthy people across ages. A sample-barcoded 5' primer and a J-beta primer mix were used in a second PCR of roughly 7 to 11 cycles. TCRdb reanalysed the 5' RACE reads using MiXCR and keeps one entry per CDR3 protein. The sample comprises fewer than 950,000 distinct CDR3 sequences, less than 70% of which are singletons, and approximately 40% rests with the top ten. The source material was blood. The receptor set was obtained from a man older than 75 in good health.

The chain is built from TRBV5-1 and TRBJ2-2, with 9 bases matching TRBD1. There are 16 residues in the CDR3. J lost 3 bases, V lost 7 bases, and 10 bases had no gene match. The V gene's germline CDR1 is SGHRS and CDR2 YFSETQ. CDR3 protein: CASARDRASDTGELFF. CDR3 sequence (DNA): TGCGCCAGCGCTCGGGACAGGGCTTCGGACACCGGGGAGCTGTTTTTT.

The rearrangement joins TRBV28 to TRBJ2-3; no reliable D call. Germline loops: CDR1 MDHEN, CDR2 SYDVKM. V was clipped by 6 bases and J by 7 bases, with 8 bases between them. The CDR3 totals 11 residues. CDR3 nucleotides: TGTGCCAGCAGCGAGACGTATACGCAGTATTTT. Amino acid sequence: CASSETYTQYF. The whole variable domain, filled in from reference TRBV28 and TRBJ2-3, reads DVKVTQSSRYLVKRTGEKVFLECVQDMDHENMFWYRQDPGLGLRLIYFSYDVKMKEKGDIPEGYSVSREKKERFSLILESASTNQTSMYLCASSETYTQYFGPGTRLTVL.

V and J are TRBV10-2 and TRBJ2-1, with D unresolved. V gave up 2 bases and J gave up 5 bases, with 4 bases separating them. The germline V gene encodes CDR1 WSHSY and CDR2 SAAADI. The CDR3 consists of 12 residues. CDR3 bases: TGCGCCAGCAGTGAGATCAACAATGAGCAGTTCTTC. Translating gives CASSEINNEQFF.

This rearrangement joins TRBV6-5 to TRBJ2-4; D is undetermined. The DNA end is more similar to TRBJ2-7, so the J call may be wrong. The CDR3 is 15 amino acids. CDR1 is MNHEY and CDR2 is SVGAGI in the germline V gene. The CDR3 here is CASSYSPDFSYEQYF. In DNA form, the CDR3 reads TGTGCCAGCAGTTACTCCCCCGACTTTTCCTACGAGCAGTACTTC.

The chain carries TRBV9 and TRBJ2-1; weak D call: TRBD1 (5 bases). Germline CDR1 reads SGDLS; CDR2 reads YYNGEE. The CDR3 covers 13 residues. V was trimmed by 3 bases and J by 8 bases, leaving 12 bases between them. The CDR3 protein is CASSARAGYEQFF. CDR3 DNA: TGTGCCAGCAGCGCCAGGGCTGGGTATGAGCAGTTCTTC.

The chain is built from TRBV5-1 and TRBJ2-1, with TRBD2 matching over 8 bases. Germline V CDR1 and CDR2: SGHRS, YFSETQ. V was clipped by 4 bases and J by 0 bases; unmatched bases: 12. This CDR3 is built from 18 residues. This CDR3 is CASSPTSGAPSSYNEQFF. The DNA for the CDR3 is TGCGCCAGCAGCCCCACTAGCGGAGCCCCTAGCTCCTACAATGAGCAGTTCTTC.

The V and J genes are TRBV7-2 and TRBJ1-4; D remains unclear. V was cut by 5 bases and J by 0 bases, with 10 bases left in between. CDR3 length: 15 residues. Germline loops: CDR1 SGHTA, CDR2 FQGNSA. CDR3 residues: CASSLQVATNEKLFF. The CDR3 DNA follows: TGTGCCAGCAGCCTTCAGGTGGCAACTAATGAAAAACTGTTTTTT.

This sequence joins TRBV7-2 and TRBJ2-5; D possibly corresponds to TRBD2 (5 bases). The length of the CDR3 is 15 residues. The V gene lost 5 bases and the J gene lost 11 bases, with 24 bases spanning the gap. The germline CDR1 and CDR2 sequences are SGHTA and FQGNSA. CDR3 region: CASSQVGSSYNEQYF. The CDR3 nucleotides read TGTGCCAGCAGCCAAGTGGGGAGCTCCTACAATGAGCAGTACTTC.

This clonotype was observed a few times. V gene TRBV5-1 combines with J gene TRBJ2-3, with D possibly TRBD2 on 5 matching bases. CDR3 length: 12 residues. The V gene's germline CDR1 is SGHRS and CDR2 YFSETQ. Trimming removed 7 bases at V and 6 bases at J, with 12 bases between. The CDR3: CASGSAFDTQYF. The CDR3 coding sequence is TGCGCCAGCGGGAGCGCTTTCGATACGCAGTATTTT.

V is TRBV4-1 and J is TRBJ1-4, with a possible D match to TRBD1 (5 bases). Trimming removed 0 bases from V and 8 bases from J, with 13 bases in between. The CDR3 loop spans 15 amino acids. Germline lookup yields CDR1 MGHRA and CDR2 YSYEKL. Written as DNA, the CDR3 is TGCGCCAGCAGCCAAGAGGGCAGGGCGCGGGAAAAACTGTTTTTT. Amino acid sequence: CASSQEGRAREKLFF.

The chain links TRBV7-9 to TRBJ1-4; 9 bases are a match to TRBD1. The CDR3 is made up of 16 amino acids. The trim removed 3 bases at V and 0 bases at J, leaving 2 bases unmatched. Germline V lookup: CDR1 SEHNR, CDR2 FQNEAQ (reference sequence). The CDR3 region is CASSFRTGATNEKLFF. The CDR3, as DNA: TGTGCCAGCAGCTTCAGGACAGGGGCAACTAATGAAAAACTGTTTTTT.

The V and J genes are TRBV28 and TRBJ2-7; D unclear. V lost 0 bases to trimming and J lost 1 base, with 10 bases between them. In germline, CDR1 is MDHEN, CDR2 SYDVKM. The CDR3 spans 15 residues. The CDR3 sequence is CASSLWALGSYEQYF. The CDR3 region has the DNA TGTGCCAGCAGTTTATGGGCCCTAGGGTCCTACGAGCAGTACTTC. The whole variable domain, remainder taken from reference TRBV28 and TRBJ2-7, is DVKVTQSSRYLVKRTGEKVFLECVQDMDHENMFWYRQDPGLGLRLIYFSYDVKMKEKGDIPEGYSVSREKKERFSLILESASTNQTSMYLCASSLWALGSYEQYFGPGTRLTVT.

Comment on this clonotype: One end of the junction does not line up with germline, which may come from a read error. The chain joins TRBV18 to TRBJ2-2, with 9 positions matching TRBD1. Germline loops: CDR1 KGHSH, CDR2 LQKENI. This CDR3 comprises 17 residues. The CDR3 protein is CASSPRGQGANTGKLFF. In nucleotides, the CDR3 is TGTGCCAGCTCACCAAGGGGACAGGGCGCGAACACCGGGAAGCTGTTTTTT.

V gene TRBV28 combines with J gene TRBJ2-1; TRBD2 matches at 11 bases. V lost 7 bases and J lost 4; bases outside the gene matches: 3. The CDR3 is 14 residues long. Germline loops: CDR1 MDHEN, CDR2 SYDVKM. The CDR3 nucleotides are TGTGCCAGCATTGTAGCGGGAGGGTACAATGAGCAGTTCTTC. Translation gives CASIVAGGYNEQFF. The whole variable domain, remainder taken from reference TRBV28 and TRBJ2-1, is DVKVTQSSRYLVKRTGEKVFLECVQDMDHENMFWYRQDPGLGLRLIYFSYDVKMKEKGDIPEGYSVSREKKERFSLILESASTNQTSMYLCASIVAGGYNEQFFGPGTRLTVL.

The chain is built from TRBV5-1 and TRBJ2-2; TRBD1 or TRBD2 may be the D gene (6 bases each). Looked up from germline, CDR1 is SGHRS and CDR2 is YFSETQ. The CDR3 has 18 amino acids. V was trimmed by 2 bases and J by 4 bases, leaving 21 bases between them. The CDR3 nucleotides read TGCGCCAGCAGCTTTACGGTACAGGGACTGGTGGGCACCGGGGAGCTGTTTTTT. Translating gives CASSFTVQGLVGTGELFF. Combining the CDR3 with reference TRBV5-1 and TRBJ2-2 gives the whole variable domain KAGVTQTPRYLIKTRGQQVTLSCSPISGHRSVSWYQQTPGQGLQFLFEYFSETQRNKGNFPGRFSGRQFSNSRSEMNVSTLELGDSALYLCASSFTVQGLVGTGELFFGEGSRLTVL.